This TCR beta chain was captured by sequencing in a study of T cell repertoires in cytomegalovirus infection. Study background: It was the public TCR beta signatures that indicated both CMV infection and matching HLA type. Overall study results and limits: HLA-C-restricted CMV clonotypes gave the most frequent clonotype in two of eight donors.

TCRdb re-derived calls from the reads in MiXCR, one entry per CDR3 protein. The sample includes approximately 120,000 distinct CDR3 sequences, around 28% of them seen just once. Concerning this clonotype itself: Its antigen is currently unknown.

The origin of this receptor is a human donor in good health (CMV status not recorded). Some clones in this sample may be carry-over from other donors' samples. This sample comprised CD8+ T cells from cultured PBMCs, obtained from culture after CMV antigen stimulation.

Here the CDR3 DNA reads TGTGCCAGCAGCTCGCCGACCGGGACAGGGGGTTGGGAGGCCCAGTACTTC. It specifies CASSSPTGTGGWEAQYF. J is TRBJ2-5 and V is TRBV11-2; TRBD1 aligns across 11 bases. Trimming removed 4 bases from V and 9 bases from J; junction bases left unmatched: 16. Germline CDR1 reads SGHAT; CDR2 reads FQNNGV. This CDR3 spans 17 amino acids.